This T cell receptor (beta chain) comes out of a study of blood T cell repertoires in COVID-19. Profiling relied on immunoSEQ multiplex PCR, and the TCRdb table lists in-frame clones only, not all of them. The sample includes more than 200,000 clones, roughly 86% of them seen just once. V was pared by 4 bases and J by 1 base, with 9 bases of the junction left unmatched. Germline V gives CDR1 LGHDT, CDR2 YNNKEL (reference sequence). This CDR3 region has 17 residues. This TCR was recovered from a woman aged 50 to 60 who had recovered from COVID-19. Sequencing input: PBMCs or T cells enriched from blood (not recorded which). This chain links TRBV3-1 (or the pseudogene TRBV3-2) with TRBJ1-1; 10 bases match TRBD1. CDR3 region: CASSPGQGVSGNTEAFF. The CDR3, as DNA: TGTGCCAGCAGCCCCGGACAGGGGGTTTCTGGGAACACTGAAGCTTTCTTT.